The text below deals with one T cell receptor (beta chain). Time point described: after dendritic cell vaccination, including at tumor progression/relapse. Germline V gives CDR1 SGHTA, CDR2 FQGNSA. Trimming shortened V by 8 bases and J by 4 bases, and 22 bases separated the two germline ends. This CDR3 is built from 16 residues. The PCR used 60 V beta and 13 J beta primers. Generated by immunoSEQ multiplex PCR, the TCRdb table keeps only in-frame clones and is missing some. Of 85,000 to 100,000 clones in the sample, about 85% were seen once. The data stem from a study of glioma-infiltrating T cells after dendritic cell vaccination.

The sequence was collected from a human donor with glioblastoma. The sample here was blood, taken after dendritic cell vaccination. The rearrangement uses TRBV7-2 and TRBJ2-3; D gene unclear. The CDR3, as DNA: TGTGCCAGCCGGAGTGGAGCCCACGTTACTTCAGATACGCAGTATTTT. It codes for CASRSGAHVTSDTQYF. The full variable domain, rest sourced from reference TRBV7-2 and TRBJ2-3, is GAGVSQSPSNKVTEKGKDVELRCDPISGHTALYWYRQSLGQGLEFLIYFQGNSAPDKSGLPSDRFSAERTGGSVSTLTIQRTQQEDSAVYLCASRSGAHVTSDTQYFGPGTRLTVL.